This is a list of T cell receptor beta chains from one sample in a study of cytomegalovirus exposure and HLA in healthy donors. Repertoires were generated with immunoSEQ multiplex PCR, while TCRdb's copy carries only in-frame clones and drops some. The top ten clones hold under 0.9% of a sample with 300,000 to 400,000 clones, around 86% of them seen once. The specimen sequenced was PBMCs. All receptors derive from a woman between 18 and 29 years old in good health and CMV-seronegative. Both conserved end residues are part of each CDR3. A D gene is named only where the DNA matches it firmly. Clone size is stated in some rows and not others, as once, few, many or a class when expanded.

V: TRBV28
D: TRBD1
J: TRBJ2-2
size: .
length: 16
DNA: TGTGCCAGCAGTTTCGACAGGGGGCATAACACCGGGGAGCTGTTTTTT
CDR3: CASSFDRGHNTGELFF

V: TRBV10-2
D: TRBD1
J: TRBJ2-1
size: .
length: 14
DNA: TGCGCCAGTCGGACAGGGAGTCCCCCCAATGAGCAGTTCTTC
CDR3: CASRTGSPPNEQFF

V: TRBV2
D: .
J: TRBJ2-5
size: many
length: 14
DNA: TGTGCCAGCAGTGATACGGCAGGGGGGGAGACCCAGTACTTC
CDR3: CASSDTAGGETQYF

V: TRBV6-5
D: .
J: TRBJ2-7
size: .
length: 15
DNA: TGTGCCAGCAGTAAACCTTTGCCGGGGGCCTACGAGCAGTACTTC
CDR3: CASSKPLPGAYEQYF

V: TRBV18
D: .
J: TRBJ2-5
size: .
length: 14
DNA: TGTGCCAGCTCACCACCGGTCGTTGGCGAGACCCAGTACTTC
CDR3: CASSPPVVGETQYF

V: TRBV30
D: .
J: TRBJ2-7
size: .
length: 18
DNA: TGTGCCTGGAGTCCCTTTGAAGGGAGCCACCTTCTCTCCTACGAGCAGTACTTC
CDR3: CAWSPFEGSHLLSYEQYF

V: TRBV30
D: TRBD2
J: TRBJ2-1
size: .
length: 15
DNA: TGTGCCTGGAGTAAGACCTGGACTAGCGCCCTTGAGCAGTTCTTC
CDR3: CAWSKTWTSALEQFF

V: TRBV27
D: TRBD1
J: TRBJ2-7
size: .
length: 14
DNA: TGTGCCAGCAGTTTCGGACAGGGGACCTACGAGCAGTACTTC
CDR3: CASSFGQGTYEQYF

V: TRBV27
D: TRBD1
J: TRBJ1-2
size: .
length: 13
DNA: TGTGCCAGCAGTTTATCGGGACAGGGGGGCTACACCTTC
CDR3: CASSLSGQGGYTF

V: TRBV7-9
D: TRBD1
J: TRBJ1-1
size: .
length: 17
DNA: TGTGCCAGCAGCTCCTACCGGGACAGGGGGCAGGGCACTGAAGCTTTCTTT
CDR3: CASSSYRDRGQGTEAFF

V: TRBV6-5
D: .
J: TRBJ1-1
size: .
length: 13
DNA: TGTGCCAGCAGTTTTTCAGAGAACACTGAAGCTTTCTTT
CDR3: CASSFSENTEAFF

V: TRBV25-1
D: .
J: TRBJ2-7
size: .
length: 15
DNA: TGTGCCAGCAGTGAAGGGCTTCTCTCGGACTACGAGCAGTACTTC
CDR3: CASSEGLLSDYEQYF

V: TRBV5-4
D: .
J: TRBJ2-7
size: .
length: 13
DNA: TGTGCCAGCAGCCCGTCGCCGAGGGCCGAGCAGTACTTC
CDR3: CASSPSPRAEQYF

V: TRBV27
D: TRBD1
J: TRBJ2-3
size: .
length: 14
DNA: TGTGCCAGCAGCAGACAGGGGAACACAGATACGCAGTATTTT
CDR3: CASSRQGNTDTQYF

V: TRBV18
D: TRBD1
J: TRBJ2-7
size: .
length: 15
DNA: TGTGCCAGCTCACCATTCCGGACAGGTTTCTACGAGCAGTACTTC
CDR3: CASSPFRTGFYEQYF

V: TRBV28
D: .
J: TRBJ2-7
size: .
length: 12
DNA: TGTGCCAGCAGTTCTCCCCCCTACGAGCAGTACTTC
CDR3: CASSSPPYEQYF

V: TRBV7-3
D: .
J: TRBJ2-1
size: .
length: 13
DNA: TGTGCCAGCAGCCTTACTAGTAAGGATGAGCAGTTCTTC
CDR3: CASSLTSKDEQFF

V: TRBV4-1
D: .
J: TRBJ2-7
size: once
length: 14
DNA: TGCGCCAGCAGCCAAAGCCGTGGCTCCTACGAGCAGTACTTC
CDR3: CASSQSRGSYEQYF

V: TRBV4-1
D: .
J: TRBJ1-1
size: .
length: 18
DNA: TGCGCCAGCAGCCAAGGGGCGGGGCACAGCGGGTGGTATACTGAAGCTTTCTTT
CDR3: CASSQGAGHSGWYTEAFF

V: TRBV29-1
D: .
J: TRBJ1-1
size: .
length: 13
DNA: TGCAGCGTTGGGCGGGGGCATGGAGCTGAAGCTTTCTTT
CDR3: CSVGRGHGAEAFF

V: TRBV7-6
D: .
J: TRBJ1-3
size: .
length: 13
DNA: TGTGCCAGCAGCGTCCTCTCTGGAAACACCATATATTTT
CDR3: CASSVLSGNTIYF

V: TRBV19
D: TRBD1
J: TRBJ2-5
size: .
length: 17
DNA: TGTGCCAGTAGTATAGATCCGGGACAGGGGGGCCAAGAGACCCAGTACTTC
CDR3: CASSIDPGQGGQETQYF

V: TRBV6-1
D: .
J: TRBJ2-7
size: .
length: 14
DNA: TGTGCCAGCAGGGAGTACAGGAGCTCCTACGAGCAGTACTTC
CDR3: CASREYRSSYEQYF

V: TRBV19
D: .
J: TRBJ2-1
size: once
length: 16
DNA: TGTGCCAGTAGTATAGCCCTTAGCGGCTCCTACAATGAGCAGTTCTTC
CDR3: CASSIALSGSYNEQFF

V: TRBV6-5
D: .
J: TRBJ1-5
size: few
length: 13
DNA: TGTGCCAGCAGAGGCGGGAGCAATCAGCCCCAGCATTTT
CDR3: CASRGGSNQPQHF

V: TRBV2
D: .
J: TRBJ2-1
size: .
length: 14
DNA: TGTGCCAGCAGTGACTACAGCTCCTACAATGAGCAGTTCTTC
CDR3: CASSDYSSYNEQFF

V: TRBV6-1
D: .
J: TRBJ2-1
size: once
length: 13
DNA: TGTGCCAGCAGTGTGGCAGGGATCAATGAGCAGTTCTTC
CDR3: CASSVAGINEQFF

V: TRBV2
D: .
J: TRBJ1-6
size: few
length: 12
DNA: TGTGCCAGCCAGACCTATAATTCACCCCTCCACTTT
CDR3: CASQTYNSPLHF

V: TRBV5-5
D: .
J: TRBJ1-1
size: .
length: 14
DNA: TGTGCCAGCAGCTTGGTGGCGGGGGACACTGAAGCTTTCTTT
CDR3: CASSLVAGDTEAFF

V: TRBV27
D: .
J: TRBJ2-2
size: .
length: 14
DNA: TGTGCCAGCAGTTTTAGTTGGGGGCAGCGGGAGCTGTTTTTT
CDR3: CASSFSWGQRELFF

V: TRBV6-5
D: TRBD2
J: TRBJ2-7
size: .
length: 15
DNA: TGTGCCAGCAATGGGGTTTCTAGCGGGAGTCGCGAGCAGTACTTC
CDR3: CASNGVSSGSREQYF

V: TRBV28
D: TRBD2
J: TRBJ2-5
size: .
length: 17
DNA: TGTGCCAGCAGTTTGGGACTAGCGGGAGGGTATGGGGAGACCCAGTACTTC
CDR3: CASSLGLAGGYGETQYF

V: TRBV5-1
D: .
J: TRBJ2-5
size: .
length: 16
DNA: TGCGCCAGCAGCTTGGCGGTCGGGCGGGGAGGCGAGACCCAGTACTTC
CDR3: CASSLAVGRGGETQYF

V: TRBV7-8
D: .
J: TRBJ2-6
size: .
length: 16
DNA: TGTGCCAGCAGCTTTCCTGAGTTCTCTGGGGCCAACGTCCTGACTTTC
CDR3: CASSFPEFSGANVLTF

V: TRBV27
D: .
J: TRBJ2-7
size: .
length: 15
DNA: TGTGCCAGCGGAAACAGGGACCCGTCTTTGGGAGAGCAGTACTTC
CDR3: CASGNRDPSLGEQYF

V: TRBV27
D: .
J: TRBJ1-2
size: .
length: 13
DNA: TGTGCCAGCAGTTTTGGAGGGGACTATGGCTACACCTTC
CDR3: CASSFGGDYGYTF